These T cell receptor beta chains were read from a single sample in a study of CD8 T cells in ankylosing spondylitis. MiXCR was run by TCRdb on the 5' RACE reads, yielding one entry per CDR3 protein. Seen here are approximately 220,000 distinct CDR3 sequences, about 10% observed once, and the top ten hold approximately 20%. Sequencing was done on a sample of blood, either unsorted or a sorted T cell fraction (not recorded which). All receptors come from a male donor with ankylosing spondylitis or in good health (not recorded which). Each CDR3 is given with its conserved first and last residue. The order of the fields is V gene, clone size, D gene, J gene, CDR3 length, CDR3 protein, CDR3 DNA. A D gene is named only where the DNA matches it firmly. A clone size is listed for some rows: how often the clone was seen (once, few, many), or a class if it is expanded.

v_call: TRBV20-1; clone_size: many; d_call: NA; j_call: TRBJ1-2; cdr3_length: 12; cdr3_aa: CSAPPSTYGYTF; cdr3_nt: TGCAGTGCCCCACCGAGTACCTATGGCTACACCTTC
v_call: TRBV12-3/TRBV12-4; clone_size: many; d_call: TRBD1; j_call: TRBJ2-7; cdr3_length: 16; cdr3_aa: CASSFLGQGRVNEQYF; cdr3_nt: TGTGCCAGCAGTTTCCTGGGACAGGGGAGGGTAAACGAGCAGTACTTC
v_call: TRBV5-5; clone_size: many; d_call: TRBD2; j_call: TRBJ2-3; cdr3_length: 16; cdr3_aa: CASSFGGGGATDTQYF; cdr3_nt: TGTGCCAGCAGCTTTGGGGGCGGGGGGGCTACAGATACGCAGTATTTT
v_call: TRBV18; clone_size: NA; d_call: TRBD1; j_call: TRBJ1-5; cdr3_length: 22; cdr3_aa: CASLIPSHQTPGQGMSNHPQHF; cdr3_nt: TGTGCCAGCTTGATCCCCAGTCATCAGACCCCGGGACAGGGGATGAGCAATCACCCCCAGCATTTT
v_call: TRBV29-1; clone_size: NA; d_call: TRBD1; j_call: TRBJ1-1; cdr3_length: 15; cdr3_aa: CSVLSVGTANTEAFF; cdr3_nt: TGCAGCGTTCTAAGTGTGGGGACAGCGAACACTGAAGCTTTCTTT
v_call: TRBV11-1; clone_size: NA; d_call: NA; j_call: TRBJ1-6; cdr3_length: 18; cdr3_aa: CASSYPGRQSSYNSPLHF; cdr3_nt: TGTGCCAGCAGCTACCCGGGACGGCAGAGCTCCTATAATTCACCCCTCCACTTT
v_call: TRBV6-5; clone_size: few; d_call: TRBD1; j_call: TRBJ2-7; cdr3_length: 15; cdr3_aa: CASSYSGQGKSEQYF; cdr3_nt: TGTGCCAGCAGTTACTCTGGACAGGGGAAGAGCGAGCAGTACTTC
v_call: TRBV5-1; clone_size: few; d_call: TRBD1; j_call: TRBJ2-1; cdr3_length: 16; cdr3_aa: CASSLGDRGRGNEQFF; cdr3_nt: TGCGCCAGCAGCTTGGGAGACAGGGGGCGAGGGAATGAGCAGTTCTTC
v_call: TRBV6-5; clone_size: many; d_call: NA; j_call: TRBJ1-5; cdr3_length: 16; cdr3_aa: CASSFLAGLGNQPQHF; cdr3_nt: TGTGCCAGCAGTTTCTTAGCAGGGCTCGGCAATCAGCCCCAGCATTTT
v_call: TRBV5-6; clone_size: few; d_call: NA; j_call: TRBJ2-7; cdr3_length: 14; cdr3_aa: CASSWGTVSYEQYF; cdr3_nt: TGTGCCAGCAGCTGGGGGACGGTCTCCTACGAGCAGTACTTC
v_call: TRBV15; clone_size: many; d_call: NA; j_call: TRBJ2-5; cdr3_length: 13; cdr3_aa: CATSRDRGETQYF; cdr3_nt: TGTGCCACCAGCAGAGACAGGGGAGAGACCCAGTACTTC
v_call: TRBV24-1; clone_size: many; d_call: NA; j_call: TRBJ1-2; cdr3_length: 13; cdr3_aa: CATSTDSAHGYTF; cdr3_nt: TGTGCCACCAGTACGGACAGCGCTCATGGCTACACCTTC
v_call: TRBV4-2; clone_size: many; d_call: NA; j_call: TRBJ2-7; cdr3_length: 13; cdr3_aa: CASSPGTEGEQYF; cdr3_nt: TGTGCCAGCAGTCCAGGTACAGAAGGCGAGCAGTACTTC
v_call: TRBV10-1; clone_size: NA; d_call: TRBD1; j_call: TRBJ2-1; cdr3_length: 15; cdr3_aa: CASRKGDRGPNEQFF; cdr3_nt: TGCGCCAGCAGGAAGGGGGACAGGGGGCCGAATGAGCAGTTCTTC
v_call: TRBV5-1; clone_size: many; d_call: NA; j_call: TRBJ2-7; cdr3_length: 14; cdr3_aa: CASSLLPESYEQYF; cdr3_nt: TGCGCCAGCAGCTTGTTGCCAGAGTCCTACGAGCAGTACTTC
v_call: TRBV29-1; clone_size: many; d_call: TRBD1; j_call: TRBJ2-5; cdr3_length: 13; cdr3_aa: CSGAGTAKETQYF; cdr3_nt: TGCAGCGGAGCCGGGACAGCGAAAGAGACCCAGTACTTC
v_call: TRBV20-1; clone_size: NA; d_call: TRBD2; j_call: TRBJ2-2; cdr3_length: 15; cdr3_aa: CSASGSGGFTGELFF; cdr3_nt: TGCAGTGCTAGCGGTAGCGGGGGGTTTACCGGGGAGCTGTTTTTT
v_call: TRBV6-1; clone_size: NA; d_call: TRBD1; j_call: TRBJ1-2; cdr3_length: 14; cdr3_aa: CASRSDRELFGYTF; cdr3_nt: TGTGCCAGCAGATCGGACAGGGAGCTTTTTGGCTACACCTTC
v_call: TRBV29-1; clone_size: few; d_call: TRBD2; j_call: TRBJ2-1; cdr3_length: 15; cdr3_aa: CSGGRTSGSLNEQFF; cdr3_nt: TGCAGCGGGGGCCGGACTAGCGGAAGTCTTAATGAGCAGTTCTTC
v_call: TRBV5-1; clone_size: few; d_call: NA; j_call: TRBJ1-1; cdr3_length: 13; cdr3_aa: CASSTAGRTEAFF; cdr3_nt: TGCGCCAGCAGCACAGCAGGGCGCACTGAAGCTTTCTTT
v_call: TRBV5-6; clone_size: many; d_call: TRBD1; j_call: TRBJ2-1; cdr3_length: 16; cdr3_aa: CASSLLTGQGTNEQFF; cdr3_nt: TGTGCCAGCAGCTTGTTAACGGGACAGGGTACAAATGAGCAGTTCTTC
v_call: TRBV5-1; clone_size: many; d_call: NA; j_call: TRBJ1-5; cdr3_length: 15; cdr3_aa: CASSLDGVSNQPQHF; cdr3_nt: TGCGCCAGCAGCCTGGACGGCGTTAGCAATCAGCCCCAGCATTTT
v_call: TRBV28; clone_size: many; d_call: NA; j_call: TRBJ2-7; cdr3_length: 14; cdr3_aa: CASSLPSGAYEQYF; cdr3_nt: TGTGCCAGCAGTTTACCCTCCGGGGCCTACGAGCAGTACTTC
v_call: TRBV7-6; clone_size: NA; d_call: NA; j_call: TRBJ2-3; cdr3_length: 12; cdr3_aa: CASSYYADTQYF; cdr3_nt: TGTGCCAGCAGCTATTATGCAGATACGCAGTATTTT
v_call: TRBV20-1; clone_size: many; d_call: NA; j_call: TRBJ2-7; cdr3_length: 14; cdr3_aa: CSAESLSSSYEQYF; cdr3_nt: TGCAGTGCTGAATCCCTCTCGAGCTCCTACGAGCAGTACTTC
v_call: TRBV5-1; clone_size: NA; d_call: TRBD1; j_call: TRBJ2-1; cdr3_length: 15; cdr3_aa: CASSLETGGIHEQFF; cdr3_nt: TGCGCCAGCAGCTTGGAAACAGGGGGAATCCATGAGCAGTTCTTC
v_call: TRBV5-1; clone_size: many; d_call: TRBD1; j_call: TRBJ2-7; cdr3_length: 14; cdr3_aa: CASSRDSFTYEQYF; cdr3_nt: TGCGCCAGCAGCCGGGACAGTTTTACCTACGAGCAGTACTTC
v_call: TRBV7-8; clone_size: many; d_call: NA; j_call: TRBJ2-2; cdr3_length: 15; cdr3_aa: CASSAPISYTGELFF; cdr3_nt: TGTGCCAGCAGCGCACCCATCTCGTACACCGGGGAGCTGTTTTTT
v_call: TRBV20-1; clone_size: many; d_call: NA; j_call: TRBJ1-4; cdr3_length: 14; cdr3_aa: CSAPPPGSNEKLFF; cdr3_nt: TGCAGTGCTCCCCCCCCGGGTTCTAATGAAAAACTGTTTTTT
v_call: TRBV24-1; clone_size: many; d_call: NA; j_call: TRBJ2-2; cdr3_length: 15; cdr3_aa: CATSAGIRLGGELFF; cdr3_nt: TGTGCCACCAGTGCCGGTATCAGACTAGGCGGGGAGCTGTTTTTT
v_call: TRBV4-2; clone_size: few; d_call: NA; j_call: TRBJ2-2; cdr3_length: 13; cdr3_aa: CASSQLVTGELFF; cdr3_nt: TGTGCCAGCAGCCAATTAGTGACGGGGGAGCTGTTTTTT
v_call: TRBV6-1; clone_size: many; d_call: NA; j_call: TRBJ2-7; cdr3_length: 17; cdr3_aa: CASSGRGLSGSSYEQYF; cdr3_nt: TGTGCCAGCAGTGGGCGAGGCCTTTCGGGGTCTAGCTACGAGCAGTACTTC
v_call: TRBV28; clone_size: NA; d_call: NA; j_call: TRBJ1-2; cdr3_length: 11; cdr3_aa: CATAGGGGYTF; cdr3_nt: TGTGCCACAGCCGGCGGTGGGGGCTACACCTTC
v_call: TRBV11-1; clone_size: many; d_call: TRBD2; j_call: TRBJ2-3; cdr3_length: 18; cdr3_aa: CASSPLWEAGGVTDTQYF; cdr3_nt: TGTGCCAGCAGCCCCCTTTGGGAAGCGGGAGGTGTCACAGATACGCAGTATTTT
v_call: TRBV12-3/TRBV12-4; clone_size: many; d_call: NA; j_call: TRBJ1-1; cdr3_length: 14; cdr3_aa: CASSPLGSYTEAFF; cdr3_nt: TGTGCCAGCAGTCCCCTAGGGTCGTACACTGAAGCTTTCTTT
v_call: TRBV7-2; clone_size: few; d_call: NA; j_call: TRBJ2-4; cdr3_length: 14; cdr3_aa: CASSLELTASHQYF; cdr3_nt: TGTGCCAGCAGCTTAGAGCTGACCGCGTCCCACCAGTACTTC
v_call: TRBV7-7; clone_size: NA; d_call: TRBD1; j_call: TRBJ2-1; cdr3_length: 16; cdr3_aa: CASSFGTASSYNEQFF; cdr3_nt: TGTGCTAGCAGCTTCGGGACAGCTAGCTCCTACAATGAGCAGTTCTTC
v_call: TRBV7-3; clone_size: few; d_call: NA; j_call: TRBJ2-1; cdr3_length: 15; cdr3_aa: CASSPPAGRGVEQFF; cdr3_nt: TGTGCCAGCAGCCCGCCGGCGGGGCGCGGGGTTGAGCAGTTCTTC
v_call: TRBV7-2; clone_size: many; d_call: NA; j_call: TRBJ1-1; cdr3_length: 13; cdr3_aa: CASSSRGGTEAFF; cdr3_nt: TGTGCCAGCAGCTCCAGGGGTGGCACTGAAGCTTTCTTT
v_call: TRBV5-1; clone_size: few; d_call: TRBD2; j_call: TRBJ2-4; cdr3_length: 19; cdr3_aa: CASSLRPRGGGGAENIQYF; cdr3_nt: TGCGCCAGCAGCCTGAGGCCTCGCGGAGGCGGGGGGGCGGAAAACATTCAGTACTTC
v_call: TRBV12-3/TRBV12-4; clone_size: many; d_call: NA; j_call: TRBJ1-6; cdr3_length: 15; cdr3_aa: CASRLTRGTNSPLHF; cdr3_nt: TGTGCCAGCAGGCTTACGAGAGGGACTAATTCACCCCTCCACTTT
v_call: TRBV2; clone_size: many; d_call: NA; j_call: TRBJ2-3; cdr3_length: 13; cdr3_aa: CASRGGATDTQYF; cdr3_nt: TGTGCCAGCAGGGGGGGGGCTACAGATACGCAGTATTTT
v_call: TRBV15; clone_size: many; d_call: TRBD2; j_call: TRBJ2-3; cdr3_length: 15; cdr3_aa: CATSTQGRDSDTQYF; cdr3_nt: TGTGCCACCAGCACACAAGGGAGGGACTCAGATACGCAGTATTTT
v_call: TRBV28; clone_size: once; d_call: NA; j_call: TRBJ2-1; cdr3_length: 16; cdr3_aa: CASGQTGIPPGNEQFF; cdr3_nt: TGTGCCAGCGGACAAACCGGGATCCCCCCTGGCAATGAGCAGTTCTTC
v_call: TRBV28; clone_size: few; d_call: NA; j_call: TRBJ1-5; cdr3_length: 13; cdr3_aa: CASSTGLNQPQHF; cdr3_nt: TGTGCCAGCAGTACGGGACTCAATCAGCCCCAGCATTTT
v_call: TRBV3-1; clone_size: NA; d_call: NA; j_call: TRBJ2-1; cdr3_length: 14; cdr3_aa: CASSQNKVSNEQFF; cdr3_nt: TGTGCCAGCAGCCAAAACAAAGTGAGCAATGAGCAGTTCTTC
v_call: TRBV5-1; clone_size: many; d_call: TRBD1; j_call: TRBJ1-1; cdr3_length: 13; cdr3_aa: CASAGTANTEAFF; cdr3_nt: TGCGCCAGCGCCGGGACAGCTAACACTGAAGCTTTCTTT
v_call: TRBV20-1; clone_size: NA; d_call: NA; j_call: TRBJ2-1; cdr3_length: 17; cdr3_aa: CSAALESSWSSFNEQFF; cdr3_nt: TGCAGTGCTGCTCTCGAAAGCTCCTGGAGCTCCTTCAATGAGCAGTTCTTC
v_call: TRBV5-1; clone_size: few; d_call: NA; j_call: TRBJ2-2; cdr3_length: 15; cdr3_aa: CASSYRGQNTGELFF; cdr3_nt: TGCGCCAGCAGTTATAGGGGACAGAACACCGGGGAGCTGTTTTTT
v_call: TRBV7-2; clone_size: many; d_call: TRBD2; j_call: TRBJ2-5; cdr3_length: 15; cdr3_aa: CASSHVAGGRETQYF; cdr3_nt: TGTGCCAGCAGCCATGTAGCGGGGGGAAGAGAGACCCAGTACTTC